A selection of T cell receptor beta chains follows, all from one sample in a study of blood T cell repertoires in COVID-19. The assay was immunoSEQ multiplex PCR, and TCRdb's table has in-frame clones only and misses some. The sample consists of more than 110,000 clones, roughly 80% of them appearing once. The specimen was peripheral blood. These receptors all come from a woman aged 45-65 years with active or convalescent COVID-19. CDR3s include the opening cysteine and the closing phenylalanine or tryptophan. The D gene is left open where the match is weak. Size tells how often a clone was seen (once, few, many) or the class of an expanded clone, and some rows leave it out.

size: NA; D: TRBD2; V: TRBV29-1; J: TRBJ2-3; CDR3: CSARLLAGTDTQYF; DNA: TGCAGCGCTCGGCTACTAGCGGGAACCGATACGCAGTATTTT
size: NA; D: TRBD1; V: TRBV7-8; J: TRBJ1-2; CDR3: CASSLAWQGEGYTF; DNA: TGTGCCAGCAGCTTAGCATGGCAGGGGGAGGGCTACACCTTC
size: NA; D: NA; V: TRBV19; J: TRBJ1-2; CDR3: CASSMRADSYGYTF; DNA: TGTGCCAGTAGTATGCGGGCGGATTCTTATGGCTACACCTTC
size: NA; D: NA; V: TRBV11-2; J: TRBJ2-7; CDR3: CASSIQRGRNEQYF; DNA: TGTGCCAGCAGCATCCAACGGGGTAGGAACGAGCAGTACTTC
size: NA; D: TRBD1; V: TRBV2; J: TRBJ1-1; CDR3: CASVGQGMYTEAFF; DNA: TGTGCCAGCGTAGGACAGGGAATGTACACTGAAGCTTTCTTT
size: NA; D: NA; V: TRBV4-3; J: TRBJ2-1; CDR3: CASSHPALSGGVNEQFF; DNA: TGCGCCAGCAGCCACCCGGCCCTTAGCGGAGGGGTCAATGAGCAGTTCTTC
size: few; D: TRBD1; V: TRBV4-2; J: TRBJ2-7; CDR3: CASSQDRGPSEQYF; DNA: TGTGCCAGCAGCCAGGACAGGGGGCCCAGCGAGCAGTACTTC
size: NA; D: NA; V: TRBV9; J: TRBJ1-5; CDR3: CASSVAGGLDQPQHF; DNA: TGTGCCAGCAGCGTAGCCGGGGGGCTGGATCAGCCCCAGCATTTT
size: once; D: NA; V: TRBV6-5; J: TRBJ1-1; CDR3: CASSYQGRGNTEAFF; DNA: TGTGCCAGCAGTTATCAAGGGCGGGGGAACACTGAAGCTTTCTTT
size: once; D: TRBD2; V: TRBV9; J: TRBJ2-1; CDR3: CASSGGSVAEQFF; DNA: TGTGCCAGCAGTGGCGGGAGCGTGGCTGAGCAGTTCTTC
size: NA; D: NA; V: TRBV27; J: TRBJ1-1; CDR3: CASSLGQGNTEAFF; DNA: TGTGCCAGCAGTTTGGGCCAGGGGAACACTGAAGCTTTCTTT
size: NA; D: TRBD1; V: TRBV5-4; J: TRBJ1-3; CDR3: CASSLDGTGTIGNTIYF; DNA: TGTGCCAGCAGCTTGGACGGGACAGGAACGATAGGAAACACCATATATTTT
size: NA; D: TRBD2; V: TRBV4-3; J: TRBJ2-1; CDR3: CASSLASGVGYNEQFF; DNA: TGCGCCAGCAGCCTGGCGAGCGGGGTGGGATACAATGAGCAGTTCTTC
size: NA; D: TRBD1; V: TRBV7-9; J: TRBJ1-3; CDR3: CASRLQGASGNTIYF; DNA: TGTGCCAGCAGACTACAGGGGGCTTCTGGAAACACCATATATTTT
size: NA; D: TRBD2; V: TRBV28; J: TRBJ2-7; CDR3: CASSFNSGRGYYEQYF; DNA: TGTGCCAGCAGTTTCAATAGCGGGAGGGGATACTACGAGCAGTACTTC
size: NA; D: TRBD1; V: TRBV19; J: TRBJ2-5; CDR3: CASSPRGRGETQYF; DNA: TGTGCCAGTAGTCCCAGGGGGCGCGGTGAGACCCAGTACTTC
size: few; D: NA; V: TRBV29-1; J: TRBJ2-7; CDR3: CSARLGHEQYF; DNA: TGCAGCGCCCGGCTGGGGCACGAGCAGTACTTC
size: NA; D: TRBD2; V: TRBV29-1; J: TRBJ2-3; CDR3: CSGTSGGADTQYF; DNA: TGCAGCGGGACTAGCGGGGGGGCAGATACGCAGTATTTT
size: NA; D: NA; V: TRBV7-9; J: TRBJ2-7; CDR3: CASSLTGGAYEQYF; DNA: TGTGCCAGCAGCTTAACAGGGGGGGCCTACGAGCAGTACTTC
size: many; D: TRBD2; V: TRBV27; J: TRBJ2-7; CDR3: CASSSRGSLYEQYF; DNA: TGTGCCAGCAGTTCGCGCGGGAGTCTCTACGAGCAGTACTTC
size: once; D: NA; V: TRBV5-1; J: TRBJ1-4; CDR3: CASSLAGDKNEKLFF; DNA: TGCGCCAGCAGCTTGGCCGGGGACAAAAATGAAAAACTGTTTTTT
size: many; D: NA; V: TRBV2; J: TRBJ1-4; CDR3: CASRLPRVLTNEKLFF; DNA: TGTGCCAGCAGACTCCCCAGGGTTCTGACTAATGAAAAACTGTTTTTT
size: NA; D: NA; V: TRBV21-1; J: TRBJ2-2; CDR3: CASSKEGQGANTGELFF; DNA: TGTGCCAGCAGCAAAGAGGGACAGGGCGCGAACACCGGGGAGCTGTTTTTT
size: NA; D: TRBD2; V: TRBV7-3; J: TRBJ2-5; CDR3: CASSLMGLARETQYF; DNA: TGTGCCAGCAGCCTCATGGGACTAGCGCGAGAGACCCAGTACTTC
size: NA; D: NA; V: TRBV30; J: TRBJ1-4; CDR3: CAWSKQLPDEKLFF; DNA: TGTGCCTGGAGTAAACAGCTTCCGGATGAAAAACTGTTTTTT
size: NA; D: TRBD1; V: TRBV5-6; J: TRBJ1-2; CDR3: CASSLAGTEQYYGYTF; DNA: TGTGCCAGCAGCTTGGCCGGGACAGAACAGTACTATGGCTACACCTTC
size: few; D: TRBD1; V: TRBV20-1; J: TRBJ1-1; CDR3: CSANTGQGAFF; DNA: TGCAGTGCAAATACGGGACAGGGGGCTTTCTTT
size: NA; D: NA; V: TRBV7-2; J: TRBJ1-2; CDR3: CASSLGLAPSGYTF; DNA: TGTGCCAGCAGCTTAGGTTTAGCCCCTAGTGGCTACACCTTC
size: NA; D: TRBD2; V: TRBV30; J: TRBJ2-1; CDR3: CAWSASLTSGGMDEQFF; DNA: TGTGCCTGGAGTGCCTCCCTCACTAGCGGGGGGATGGATGAGCAGTTCTTC
size: NA; D: TRBD2; V: TRBV4-2; J: TRBJ2-5; CDR3: CASSQGLAGEAPETQYF; DNA: TGTGCCAGCAGCCAAGGGTTGGCGGGAGAGGCCCCAGAGACCCAGTACTTC
size: NA; D: TRBD1; V: TRBV7-8; J: TRBJ2-5; CDR3: CASSSGTGQETQYF; DNA: TGTGCCAGCAGCTCTGGGACAGGCCAAGAGACCCAGTACTTC
size: NA; D: NA; V: TRBV7-3; J: TRBJ1-1; CDR3: CASSFSLNTEAFF; DNA: TGTGCCAGCAGCTTCTCCCTGAACACTGAAGCTTTCTTT
size: NA; D: NA; V: TRBV7-2; J: TRBJ2-7; CDR3: CASSLADGTYEQYF; DNA: TGTGCCAGCAGCTTAGCGGACGGGACCTACGAGCAGTACTTC
size: NA; D: TRBD2; V: TRBV5-6; J: TRBJ2-1; CDR3: CASSLALAGGRNEQFF; DNA: TGTGCCAGCAGCTTGGCCCTAGCGGGGGGGCGCAATGAGCAGTTCTTC
size: NA; D: NA; V: TRBV15; J: TRBJ1-1; CDR3: CATSGQSNTEAFF; DNA: TGTGCCACCAGCGGACAGAGTAACACTGAAGCTTTCTTT
size: few; D: NA; V: TRBV6-2/TRBV6-3; J: TRBJ1-1; CDR3: CASSPSGQGAEAFF; DNA: TGTGCCAGCAGTCCCTCGGGTCAGGGTGCTGAAGCTTTCTTT
size: few; D: NA; V: TRBV19; J: TRBJ2-2; CDR3: CASTWSGSGELFF; DNA: TGTGCCAGTACCTGGAGCGGCTCCGGGGAGCTGTTTTTT
size: NA; D: TRBD1; V: TRBV3-1/TRBV3-2; J: TRBJ1-6; CDR3: CASEGPGQGYSPLHF; DNA: TGTGCCAGCGAAGGGCCGGGACAGGGATATTCACCCCTCCACTTT
size: few; D: TRBD1; V: TRBV5-6; J: TRBJ1-2; CDR3: CASSLNRGYGNYGYTF; DNA: TGTGCCAGCAGCTTGAACAGGGGGTATGGTAACTATGGCTACACCTTC
size: NA; D: TRBD1; V: TRBV19; J: TRBJ2-2; CDR3: CASSIETGGTGELFF; DNA: TGTGCCAGTAGTATAGAGACAGGGGGCACGGGGGAGCTGTTTTTT
size: few; D: NA; V: TRBV27; J: TRBJ2-5; CDR3: CASSFRGDQETQYF; DNA: TGTGCCAGCAGTTTCAGGGGAGATCAAGAGACCCAGTACTTC
size: NA; D: TRBD2; V: TRBV28; J: TRBJ2-1; CDR3: CASSFQLAGGPSEQFF; DNA: TGTGCCAGCAGTTTCCAACTAGCGGGAGGGCCAAGCGAGCAGTTCTTC
size: NA; D: TRBD1; V: TRBV11-2; J: TRBJ2-7; CDR3: CASSLEGTGAGQYF; DNA: TGTGCCAGCAGCTTAGAAGGGACAGGGGCCGGGCAGTACTTC
size: NA; D: TRBD1; V: TRBV5-6; J: TRBJ1-2; CDR3: CASSETGYGYTF; DNA: TGTGCCAGCAGCGAGACAGGGTATGGCTACACCTTC
size: NA; D: TRBD1; V: TRBV7-9; J: TRBJ1-6; CDR3: CASSSRQGGSPLHF; DNA: TGTGCCAGCAGCTCCCGACAGGGGGGATCACCCCTCCACTTT
size: NA; D: TRBD1; V: TRBV23-1; J: TRBJ2-1; CDR3: CASSPHRDRGKNEQFF; DNA: TGCGCCAGCAGCCCGCACCGGGACAGGGGGAAAAATGAGCAGTTCTTC
size: NA; D: NA; V: TRBV6-2/TRBV6-3; J: TRBJ1-5; CDR3: CASSLRNQPQHF; DNA: TGTGCCAGCAGTTTGAGGAATCAGCCCCAGCATTTT
size: NA; D: NA; V: TRBV7-8; J: TRBJ1-1; CDR3: CASSLARSSVNTEAFF; DNA: TGTGCCAGCAGCTTAGCGCGGTCGTCGGTGAACACTGAAGCTTTCTTT
size: NA; D: TRBD1; V: TRBV7-8; J: TRBJ1-2; CDR3: CASSRGQGGNINYGYTF; DNA: TGTGCCAGCAGCCGCGGACAGGGGGGCAATATTAACTATGGCTACACCTTC
size: NA; D: NA; V: TRBV6-5; J: TRBJ1-1; CDR3: CASRARGYTEAFF; DNA: TGTGCCAGCAGAGCAAGAGGGTACACTGAAGCTTTCTTT